The 25 T cell receptor beta chains below come from one sample, sequenced in a study of cytomegalovirus exposure and HLA in healthy donors. 13 Jbeta primers and 60 Vbeta primers were used for the PCR. Assay: immunoSEQ multiplex PCR; the TCRdb copy retains only in-frame clones and omits some. The data hold 110,000 or so clones, with roughly two thirds observed a single time. The sample was PBMCs. The origin of the receptors is a man aged 30 to 39 in good health and CMV-seronegative.

On this clone itself: The junction departs from germline at one end; a sequencing error may be responsible. The rearrangement links TRBV30 to TRBJ2-4, with D maybe TRBD2 (6 bases). The CDR3 has 16 residues. In germline, CDR1 is GTSNPN, CDR2 SVGIG (reference sequence). The CDR3 bases are TGTGCCTGGGCCCCGGCGGGGAGCGTAGCCAAAAACAGTCAGTACTTC. Translating it yields CAWAPAGSVAKNSQYF. The full variable domain, completed using reference TRBV30 and TRBJ2-4, is SQTIHQWPATLVQPVGSPLSLECTVEGTSNPNLYWYRQAAGRGLQLLFYSVGIGQISSEVPQNLSASRPQDRQFILSSKKLLLSDSGFYLCAWAPAGSVAKNSQYFGAGTRLSVL.

V usage is TRBV6-1 and J usage is TRBJ1-5; weak D call: TRBD1 (6 bases). The CDR3 has 14 amino acids. V dropped 5 bases and J dropped 1 base, with 9 bases sitting between them. From germline, CDR1 is MNHNS and CDR2 SASEGT. The CDR3 loop reads CASSSQGSNQPQHF. CDR3 nucleotide sequence: TGTGCCAGCAGTTCACAGGGAAGCAATCAGCCCCAGCATTTT.

The genes are TRBV4-2 and TRBJ2-7; TRBD2 matches at 7 bases. The CDR3 runs to 16 residues. V was clipped by 0 bases and J by 2 bases; unmatched bases: 7. Germline V lookup: CDR1 LGHNA, CDR2 YNFKEQ. Here the CDR3 reads CASSQESGEYAYEQYF. The DNA of the CDR3 is TGTGCCAGCAGCCAAGAAAGCGGGGAGTATGCCTACGAGCAGTACTTC.

The chain combines TRBV4-3 with TRBJ1-5; D call uncertain. The length of the CDR3 is 16 residues. Germline V gene lookup returns CDR1 LGHNA and CDR2 YSLEER. V was trimmed by 0 bases and J by 3 bases, leaving 12 bases between them. DNA for the CDR3: TGCGCCAGCAGCCAAGACCCTGGGCACATCAATCAGCCCCAGCATTTT. Its protein product is CASSQDPGHINQPQHF.

This sequence joins TRBV18 and TRBJ1-1, with no clear D. The ends were cut back, 3 bases at V and 5 bases at J, with 16 bases in the middle. Per germline, CDR1 KGHSH and CDR2 LQKENI. This CDR3 is built from 15 residues. CDR3 sequence: CASSPGWARGTEAFF. The CDR3 DNA sequence: TGTGCCAGCTCACCTGGATGGGCGCGAGGGACTGAAGCTTTCTTT.

The gene calls are TRBV5-6 and TRBJ2-1; D may be TRBD1 (6 bases). Germline V gene lookup returns CDR1 SGHDT and CDR2 YYEEEE. V was trimmed by 1 base and J by 5 bases, leaving 10 bases between them. The CDR3 extends over 14 amino acids. The CDR3 bases are TGTGCCAGCAGCTTGCAACAGGGTAACAATGAGCAGTTCTTC. This gives the protein CASSLQQGNNEQFF.

The V call is TRBV19, the J call TRBJ1-2, with D perhaps TRBD1 (6 bases). The CDR3 is made up of 12 amino acids. The V end was cut by 3 bases, the J end by 6 bases, with 8 bases between. Per the germline V gene, CDR1 is LNHDA and CDR2 is SQIVND (reference sequence). The CDR3 nucleotides read TGTGCCAGTAGTATCAGGGGAAATGGCTACACCTTC. Protein: CASSIRGNGYTF.

This clone showed up just a few times. This chain links TRBV10-3 with TRBJ1-1, with 8 positions matching TRBD1. The CDR3 totals 13 residues. Germline V gene data show CDR1 as ENHRY and CDR2 as SYGVKD. Germline trimming cut 7 bases from V and 4 bases from J; bases unmatched to any gene: 5. The CDR3 loop is CAIKPTGGTEAFF. The CDR3 DNA reads as TGTGCCATCAAGCCAACAGGGGGCACTGAAGCTTTCTTT.

The genes are TRBV19 and TRBJ2-3; tentatively, D is TRBD2 (6 bases). The CDR3 contains 15 residues. V gave up 3 bases and J gave up 0 bases, with 10 bases separating them. Germline CDR1 LNHDA, CDR2 SQIVND (reference sequence). This chain's CDR3 is CASSMGGTSTDTQYF. DNA of the CDR3: TGTGCCAGTAGTATGGGGGGAACTAGCACAGATACGCAGTATTTT.

This clone occurred once. The chain employs TRBV7-9 and TRBJ1-1; D is undetermined. CDR3 size: 13 residues. Germline V gives CDR1 SEHNR, CDR2 FQNEAQ (reference sequence). V lost 2 bases and J lost 5, with 9 bases in between. The CDR3 DNA follows: TGTGCCAGCAGCTTAATGAGGGATACTGAAGCTTTCTTT. It translates to CASSLMRDTEAFF.

V gene TRBV7-2 combines with J gene TRBJ2-1; 7 bases are shared with TRBD2. Trimming cost V 4 bases and J 8 bases; bases outside gene matches: 5. The CDR3 covers 13 residues. From germline, CDR1 is SGHTA and CDR2 FQGNSA. The CDR3 sequence: CASSWGGRYEQFF. CDR3 bases: TGTGCCAGCAGCTGGGGGGGGAGGTATGAGCAGTTCTTC.

This clone was seen more than once but under ten times. The chain uses TRBV11-2 and TRBJ2-7, with 8 bases identical to TRBD1. Germline V gene lookup returns CDR1 SGHAT and CDR2 FQNNGV. CDR3 length equals 14 residues. With 1 base clipped from V and 2 bases from J, the junction kept 1 base outside the gene matches. CDR3 sequence reads: CASSLVTGAYEQYF. For the CDR3, the DNA is TGTGCCAGCAGCTTAGTGACAGGGGCCTACGAGCAGTACTTC.

The J gene is TRBJ1-2, the V gene TRBV10-2, with a weak D call TRBD1 (6 bases). Trimming left V 7 bases short and J 2 bases short, with 14 bases between. This CDR3 region has 14 residues. Germline V gives CDR1 WSHSY, CDR2 SAAADI. The CDR3 spells CASTISTGNYGYTF. The CDR3 DNA sequence: TGCGCCAGCACAATTTCGACAGGAAACTATGGCTACACCTTC.

The chain couples TRBV28 to TRBJ2-3; the match to TRBD2 covers 11 bases. The CDR3 length is 17 residues. V dropped 2 bases and J dropped 7; count of bases not matched to a gene: 11. The germline V gene encodes CDR1 MDHEN and CDR2 SYDVKM. In DNA form, the CDR3 reads TGTGCCAGCAGTTTAGCATCACTAGCGGGAGCGGAGTATACGCAGTATTTT. Residues: CASSLASLAGAEYTQYF.

The V and J genes are TRBV7-9 and TRBJ1-6, with 8 nucleotides matching TRBD1. J lost 5 bases, V lost 3 bases, and 3 bases had no gene match. The CDR3 consists of 15 residues. Germline values: CDR1 SEHNR, CDR2 FQNEAQ (reference sequence). The CDR3 here is CASSFRTGNNSPLHF. The CDR3, as DNA: TGTGCCAGCAGCTTCCGGACAGGGAATAATTCACCCCTCCACTTT. The full variable domain, in which reference TRBV7-9 and TRBJ1-6 provide the parts outside the CDR3, is DTGVSQNPRHKITKRGQNVTFRCDPISEHNRLYWYRQTLGQGPEFLTYFQNEAQLEKSRLLSDRFSAERPKGSFSTLEIQRTEQGDSAMYLCASSFRTGNNSPLHFGNGTRLTVT.

This clone was picked up a small number of times. The chain has TRBV7-9 and TRBJ2-7; TRBD1 aligns across 10 bases. Germline loops: CDR1 SEHNR, CDR2 FQNEAQ (reference sequence). Trimming removed 5 bases from V and 4 bases from J; junction bases left unmatched: 11. The CDR3 runs to 16 residues. CDR3 nucleotide sequence: TGTGCCAGCAGCCCAATAGAGGGACAGGGGATTTACGAGCAGTACTTC. Residues: CASSPIEGQGIYEQYF.

The chain has TRBV6-4 and TRBJ2-7; 9 positions match TRBD1. Germline V lookup: CDR1 MRHNA, CDR2 SNTAGT. V lost 9 bases to trimming and J lost 10 bases; unmatched junction nucleotides: 25. The CDR3 runs to 17 residues. This CDR3 reads CARDGTGFISVSNQQYF. As DNA, the CDR3 is TGTGCCAGAGATGGGACAGGGTTTATCTCGGTCTCCAACCAACAGTACTTC.

The chain links TRBV7-9 to TRBJ2-4; TRBD2 matches at 13 bases. Germline V gene data show CDR1 as SEHNR and CDR2 as FQNEAQ (reference sequence). The CDR3 is made up of 19 amino acids. V trimming: 1 base; J trimming: 4 bases; junction bases outside the gene matches: 10. The CDR3: CASSLVHGWGLAGKNIQYF. The DNA of the CDR3 is TGTGCCAGCAGCTTAGTCCACGGCTGGGGACTAGCGGGGAAAAACATTCAGTACTTC.

This chain uses TRBV5-8 with TRBJ2-5, with a possible D match to TRBD1 (6 bases). The CDR3 runs to 13 residues. Germline CDR1 SGHTS, CDR2 YDEGEE. V lost 1 base and J lost 5, with 9 bases in between. CDR3 sequence (DNA): TGTGCCAGCAGCTTGAACAGGGTTGAGACCCAGTACTTC. As protein: CASSLNRVETQYF.

The chain is built from TRBV6-5 and TRBJ2-1; 7 bases are a match to TRBD1. CDR1 is MNHEY and CDR2 is SVGAGI in the germline V gene. Trimming cost V 4 bases and J 5 bases; bases outside gene matches: 2. This CDR3 comprises 13 residues. This chain's CDR3 is CASSLQGNNEQFF. DNA for the CDR3: TGTGCCAGCAGTTTACAGGGGAACAATGAGCAGTTCTTC.

This clone occurred many times. This chain joins TRBV7-3 and TRBJ2-1; 10 bases map to TRBD2. The junction had 5 bases not matched to a gene; V was cut back by 5 bases and J by 1 base. The CDR3 spans 16 residues. CDR1 is SGHTA and CDR2 is FQGTGA in the germline V gene. The chain's CDR3 is CASSPRLAGSYNEQFF. The DNA for the CDR3 is TGTGCCAGCAGCCCAAGACTAGCGGGTTCCTACAATGAGCAGTTCTTC.

This rearrangement joins TRBV2 to TRBJ1-1, with D unresolved. V was trimmed by 0 bases and J by 7 bases, leaving 9 bases between them. The length of the CDR3 is 13 residues. The germline V gene encodes CDR1 SNHLY and CDR2 FYNNEI. The CDR3 DNA reads TGTGCCAGCAGTGAAGCGACACAGAGTGAAGCTTTCTTT. Its translation: CASSEATQSEAFF.

Concerning this clone: At the DNA level, this CDR3 is encoded by other sequences in the same sample as well. The rearrangement joins TRBV28 to TRBJ1-2; D is possibly TRBD1 (5 bases). This CDR3 is 15 amino acids long. Germline CDR1 reads MDHEN; CDR2 reads SYDVKM. V was trimmed by 6 bases and J by 4 bases, leaving 18 bases between them. The DNA of the CDR3 is TGTGCCAGCAGCCCCATAATCTGGGGCAGCTATGGCTACACCTTC. It codes for CASSPIIWGSYGYTF.

The V and J genes are TRBV6-1 and TRBJ2-2, with 7 positions matching TRBD2. Germline V gene data show CDR1 as MNHNS and CDR2 as SASEGT. The junction had 6 bases not matched to a gene; V was cut back by 7 bases and J by 4 bases. The CDR3 sequence is 14 residues long. The CDR3 bases are TGTGCCAGCAAGAGGACGGGGGGCACCGGGGAGCTGTTTTTT. Residues: CASKRTGGTGELFF.

The chain recombines TRBV7-2 with TRBJ2-1; a weak D match, TRBD2 (7 bases). This CDR3 spans 17 amino acids. V was trimmed by 4 bases and J by 1 base, leaving 17 bases between them. In germline, CDR1 is SGHTA, CDR2 FQGNSA. The CDR3 loop reads CASSSPLRGQSYNEQFF. The CDR3 nucleotides are TGTGCCAGCAGCTCGCCGCTGCGGGGGCAATCCTACAATGAGCAGTTCTTC.